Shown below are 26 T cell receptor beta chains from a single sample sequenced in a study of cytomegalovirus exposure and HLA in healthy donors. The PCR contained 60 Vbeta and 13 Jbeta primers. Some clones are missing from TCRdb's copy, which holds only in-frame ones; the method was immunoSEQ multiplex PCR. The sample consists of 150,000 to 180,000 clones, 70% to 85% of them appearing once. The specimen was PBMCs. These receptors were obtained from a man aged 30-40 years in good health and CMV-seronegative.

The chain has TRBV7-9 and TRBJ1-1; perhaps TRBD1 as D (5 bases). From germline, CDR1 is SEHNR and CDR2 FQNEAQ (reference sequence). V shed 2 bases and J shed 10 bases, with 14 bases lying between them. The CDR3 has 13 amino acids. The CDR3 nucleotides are TGTGCCAGCAGCTTATCTAGGGGCGCGGTAGCTTTCTTT. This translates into CASSLSRGAVAFF.

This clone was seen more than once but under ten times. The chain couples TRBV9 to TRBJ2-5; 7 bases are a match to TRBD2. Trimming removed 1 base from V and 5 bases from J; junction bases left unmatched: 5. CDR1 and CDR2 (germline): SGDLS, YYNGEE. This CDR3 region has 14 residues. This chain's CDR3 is CASSVTDGRETQYF. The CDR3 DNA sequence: TGTGCCAGCAGCGTAACGGACGGGAGGGAGACCCAGTACTTC.

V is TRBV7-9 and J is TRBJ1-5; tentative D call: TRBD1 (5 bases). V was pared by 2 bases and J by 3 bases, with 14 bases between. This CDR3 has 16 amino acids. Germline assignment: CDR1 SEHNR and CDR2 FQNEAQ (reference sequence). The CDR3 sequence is CASSLRGTGDNQPQHF. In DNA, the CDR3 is TGTGCCAGCAGCTTAAGGGGCACCGGTGACAATCAGCCCCAGCATTTT. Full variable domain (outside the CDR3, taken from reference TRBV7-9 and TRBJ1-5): DTGVSQNPRHKITKRGQNVTFRCDPISEHNRLYWYRQTLGQGPEFLTYFQNEAQLEKSRLLSDRFSAERPKGSFSTLEIQRTEQGDSAMYLCASSLRGTGDNQPQHFGDGTRLSIL.

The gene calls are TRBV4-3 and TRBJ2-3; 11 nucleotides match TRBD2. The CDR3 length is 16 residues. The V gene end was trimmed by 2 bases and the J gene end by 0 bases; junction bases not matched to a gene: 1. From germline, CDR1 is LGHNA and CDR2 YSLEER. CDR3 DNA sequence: TGCGCCAGCAGCCAAAGACTAGCGGGGAGCACAGATACGCAGTATTTT. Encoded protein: CASSQRLAGSTDTQYF.

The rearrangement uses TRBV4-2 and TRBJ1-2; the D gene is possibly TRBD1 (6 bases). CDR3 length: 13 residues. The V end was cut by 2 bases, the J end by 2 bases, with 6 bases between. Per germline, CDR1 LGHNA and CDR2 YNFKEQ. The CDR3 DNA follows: TGTGCCAGCAGCCAACAGGGGAACTATGGCTACACCTTC. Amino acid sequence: CASSQQGNYGYTF.

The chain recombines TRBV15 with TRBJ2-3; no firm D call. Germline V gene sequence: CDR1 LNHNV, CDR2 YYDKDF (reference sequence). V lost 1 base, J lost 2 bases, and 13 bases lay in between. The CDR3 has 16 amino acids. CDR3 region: CATSRGPQLVTDTQYF. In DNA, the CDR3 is TGTGCCACCAGCAGAGGCCCACAGTTGGTCACAGATACGCAGTATTTT.

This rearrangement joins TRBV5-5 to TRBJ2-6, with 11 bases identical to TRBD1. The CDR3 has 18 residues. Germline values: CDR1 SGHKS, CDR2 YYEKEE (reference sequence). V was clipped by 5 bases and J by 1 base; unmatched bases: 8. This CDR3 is CASRDAGQGVSGANVLTF. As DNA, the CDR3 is TGTGCCAGCAGAGATGCGGGACAGGGGGTTTCTGGGGCCAACGTCCTGACTTTC.

The DNA of the CDR3 is TGTGCCACCAGCAGATCGCAGGAGGGCCGGGTGTACTTC. This translates into CATSRSQEGRVYF. The chain combines TRBV15 with TRBJ2-7; the D gene is possibly TRBD2 (6 bases). The germline V gene encodes CDR1 LNHNV and CDR2 YYDKDF (reference sequence). This CDR3 has 13 amino acids. V was shortened by 2 bases and J by 12 bases, with 17 bases between the two germline ends. The full variable domain, its missing parts supplied by reference TRBV15 and TRBJ2-7, is DAMVIQNPRYQVTQFGKPVTLSCSQTLNHNVMYWYQQKSSQAPKLLFHYYDKDFNNEADTPDNFQSRRPNTSFCFLDIRSPGLGDTAMYLCATSRSQEGRVYFGPGTRLTVT.

CDR3 DNA: TGTGCCAGCAGTTCCCAGGGATTTGGGGATACGCAGTATTTT. Encoded protein: CASSSQGFGDTQYF. This chain joins TRBV27 and TRBJ2-3; a weak D match, TRBD1 (5 bases). The CDR3 runs 14 residues. Between the trimmed V and J ends, which lost 4 bases and 6 bases, there was a span of 14 bases. Per the germline V gene, CDR1 is MNHEY and CDR2 is SMNVEV (reference sequence).

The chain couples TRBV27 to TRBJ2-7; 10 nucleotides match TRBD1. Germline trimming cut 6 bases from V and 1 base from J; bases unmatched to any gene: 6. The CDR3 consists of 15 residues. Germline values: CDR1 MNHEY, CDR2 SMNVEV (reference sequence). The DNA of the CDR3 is TGTGCCAGCAGCCCGGGACAGGGGCTTTCCTACGAGCAGTACTTC. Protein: CASSPGQGLSYEQYF.

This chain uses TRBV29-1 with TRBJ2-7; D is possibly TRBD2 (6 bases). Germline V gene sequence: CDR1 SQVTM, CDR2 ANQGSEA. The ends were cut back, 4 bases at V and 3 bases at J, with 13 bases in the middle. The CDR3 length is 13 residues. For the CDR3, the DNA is TGCAGCGTTGGGGCAGCGGGCTTCTACGAGCAGTACTTC. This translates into CSVGAAGFYEQYF.

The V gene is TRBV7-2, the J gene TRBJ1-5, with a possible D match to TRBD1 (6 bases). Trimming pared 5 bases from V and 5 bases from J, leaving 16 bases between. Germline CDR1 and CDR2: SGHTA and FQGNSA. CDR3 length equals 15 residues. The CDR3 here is CASSLNSGEYQPQHF. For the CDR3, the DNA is TGTGCCAGCAGCCTCAACTCAGGGGAATATCAGCCCCAGCATTTT.

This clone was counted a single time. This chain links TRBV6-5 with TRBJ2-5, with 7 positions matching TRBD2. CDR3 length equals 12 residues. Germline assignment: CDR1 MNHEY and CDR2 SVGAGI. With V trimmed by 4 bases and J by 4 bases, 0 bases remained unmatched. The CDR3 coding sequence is TGTGCCAGCAGTTCGGGAGGAGAGACCCAGTACTTC. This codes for CASSSGGETQYF.

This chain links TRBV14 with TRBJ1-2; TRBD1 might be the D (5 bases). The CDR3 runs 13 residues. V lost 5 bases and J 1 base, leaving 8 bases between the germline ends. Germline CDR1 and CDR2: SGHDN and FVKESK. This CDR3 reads CASSSDNNYGYTF. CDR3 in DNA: TGTGCCAGCAGCTCGGACAATAACTATGGCTACACCTTC.

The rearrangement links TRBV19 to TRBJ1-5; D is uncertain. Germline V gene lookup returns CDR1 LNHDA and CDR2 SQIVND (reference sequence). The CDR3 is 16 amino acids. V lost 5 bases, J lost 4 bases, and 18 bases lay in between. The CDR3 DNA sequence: TGTGCCAGTAGTTTCTCCTCCACAGCTCCTAATCAGCCCCAGCATTTT. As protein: CASSFSSTAPNQPQHF.

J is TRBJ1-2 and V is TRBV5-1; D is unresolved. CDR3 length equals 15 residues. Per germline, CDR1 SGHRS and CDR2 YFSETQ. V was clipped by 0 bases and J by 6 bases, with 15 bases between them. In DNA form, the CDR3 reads TGCGCCAGCAGCTTGGGGAGAAGTAACCTCGATGGCTACACCTTC. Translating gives CASSLGRSNLDGYTF.

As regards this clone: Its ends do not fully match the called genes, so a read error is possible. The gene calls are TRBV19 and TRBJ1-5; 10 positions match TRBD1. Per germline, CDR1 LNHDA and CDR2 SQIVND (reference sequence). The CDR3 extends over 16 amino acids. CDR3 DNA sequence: TGTGCCAGTAGTCCCAACGGACAGGGGGATTCTCAGCCCCAGAATTTT. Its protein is CASSPNGQGDSQPQNF.

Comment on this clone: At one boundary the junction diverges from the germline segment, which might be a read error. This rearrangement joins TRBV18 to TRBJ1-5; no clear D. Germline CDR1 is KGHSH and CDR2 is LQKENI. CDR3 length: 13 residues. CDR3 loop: CASSPQFGQPQNF. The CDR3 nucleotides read TGTGCCAGCTCACCCCAGTTTGGGCAGCCCCAGAATTTT.

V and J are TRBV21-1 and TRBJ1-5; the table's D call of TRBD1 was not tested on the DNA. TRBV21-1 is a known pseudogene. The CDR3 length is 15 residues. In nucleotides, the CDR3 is TGTGCCAGCATCTTGACAGTCGATAGCAATCAGCCCCAGCATTTT. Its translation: CASILTVDSNQPQHF.

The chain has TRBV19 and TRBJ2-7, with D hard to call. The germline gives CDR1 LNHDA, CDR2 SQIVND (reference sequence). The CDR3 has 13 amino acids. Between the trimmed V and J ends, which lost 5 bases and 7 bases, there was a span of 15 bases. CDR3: CASSPTGSWEQYF. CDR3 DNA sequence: TGTGCCAGTAGTCCTACCGGGTCCTGGGAGCAGTACTTC.

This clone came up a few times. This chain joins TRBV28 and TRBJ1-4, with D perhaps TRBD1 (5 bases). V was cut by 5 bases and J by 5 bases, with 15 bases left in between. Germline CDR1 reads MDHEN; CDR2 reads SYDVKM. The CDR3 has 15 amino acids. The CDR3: CASSISPGGNEKLFF. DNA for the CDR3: TGTGCCAGCAGTATCTCCCCGGGGGGAAATGAAAAACTGTTTTTT.

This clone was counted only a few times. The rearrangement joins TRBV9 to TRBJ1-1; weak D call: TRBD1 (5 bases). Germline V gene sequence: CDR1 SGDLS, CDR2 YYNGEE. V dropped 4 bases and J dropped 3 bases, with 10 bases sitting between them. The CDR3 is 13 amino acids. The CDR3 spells CASSLGAYTEAFF. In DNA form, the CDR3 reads TGTGCCAGCAGCCTAGGGGCGTACACTGAAGCTTTCTTT. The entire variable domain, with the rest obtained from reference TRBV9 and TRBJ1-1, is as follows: DSGVTQTPKHLITATGQRVTLRCSPRSGDLSVYWYQQSLDQGLQFLIQYYNGEERAKGNILERFSAQQFPDLHSELNLSSLELGDSALYFCASSLGAYTEAFFGQGTRLTVV.

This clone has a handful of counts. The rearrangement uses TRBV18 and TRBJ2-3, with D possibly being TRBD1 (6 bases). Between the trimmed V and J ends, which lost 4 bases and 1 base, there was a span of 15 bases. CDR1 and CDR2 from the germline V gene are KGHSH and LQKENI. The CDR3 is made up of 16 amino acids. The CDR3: CASSRLGQRRTDTQYF. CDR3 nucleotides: TGTGCCAGCTCACGACTCGGACAGAGACGCACAGATACGCAGTATTTT.

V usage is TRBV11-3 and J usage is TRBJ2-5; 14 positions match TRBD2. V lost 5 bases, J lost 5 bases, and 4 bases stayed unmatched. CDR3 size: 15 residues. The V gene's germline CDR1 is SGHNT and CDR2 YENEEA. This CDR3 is CASSRLAGGPETQYF. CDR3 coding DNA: TGTGCCAGCAGCAGACTAGCGGGGGGGCCGGAGACCCAGTACTTC.

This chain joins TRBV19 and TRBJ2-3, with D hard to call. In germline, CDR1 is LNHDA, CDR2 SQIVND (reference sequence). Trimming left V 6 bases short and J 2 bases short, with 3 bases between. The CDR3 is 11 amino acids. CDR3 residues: CASSLTDTQYF. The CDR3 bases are TGTGCCAGTAGCCTCACAGATACGCAGTATTTT.

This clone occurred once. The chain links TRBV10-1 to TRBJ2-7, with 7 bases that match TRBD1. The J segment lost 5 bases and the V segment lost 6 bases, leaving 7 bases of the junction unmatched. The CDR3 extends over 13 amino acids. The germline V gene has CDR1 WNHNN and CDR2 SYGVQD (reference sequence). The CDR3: CASSLDRAHEQYF. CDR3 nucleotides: TGCGCCAGCAGCTTAGACAGGGCCCACGAGCAGTACTTC.